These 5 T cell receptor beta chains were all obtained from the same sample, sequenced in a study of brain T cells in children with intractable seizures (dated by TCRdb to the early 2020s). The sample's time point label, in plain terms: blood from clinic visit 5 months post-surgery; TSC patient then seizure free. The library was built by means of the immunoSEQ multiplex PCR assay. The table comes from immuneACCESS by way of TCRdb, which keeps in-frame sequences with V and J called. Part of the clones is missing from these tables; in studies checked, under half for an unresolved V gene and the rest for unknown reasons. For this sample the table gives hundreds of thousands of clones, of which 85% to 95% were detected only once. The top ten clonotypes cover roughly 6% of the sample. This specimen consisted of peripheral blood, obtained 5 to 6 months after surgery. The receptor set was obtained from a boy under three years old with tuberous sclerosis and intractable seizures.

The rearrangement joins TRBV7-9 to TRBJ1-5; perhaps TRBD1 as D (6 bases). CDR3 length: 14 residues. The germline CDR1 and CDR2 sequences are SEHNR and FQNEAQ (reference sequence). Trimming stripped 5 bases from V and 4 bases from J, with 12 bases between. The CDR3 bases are TGTGCCAGCAGCCCTCAGGGGTCTAATCAGCCCCAGCATTTT. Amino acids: CASSPQGSNQPQHF.

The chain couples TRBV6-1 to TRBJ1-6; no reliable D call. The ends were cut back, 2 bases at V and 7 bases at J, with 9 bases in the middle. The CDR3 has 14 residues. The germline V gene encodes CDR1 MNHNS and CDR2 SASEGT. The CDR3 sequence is CASSEIDRNSPLHF. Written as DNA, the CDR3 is TGTGCCAGCAGTGAAATCGATAGGAATTCACCCCTCCACTTT.

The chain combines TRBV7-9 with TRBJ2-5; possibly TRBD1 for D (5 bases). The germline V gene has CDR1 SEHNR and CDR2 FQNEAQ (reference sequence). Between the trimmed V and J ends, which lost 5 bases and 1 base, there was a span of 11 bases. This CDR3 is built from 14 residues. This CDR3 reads CASSPRTRQETQYF. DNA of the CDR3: TGTGCCAGCAGCCCACGGACACGCCAAGAGACCCAGTACTTC.

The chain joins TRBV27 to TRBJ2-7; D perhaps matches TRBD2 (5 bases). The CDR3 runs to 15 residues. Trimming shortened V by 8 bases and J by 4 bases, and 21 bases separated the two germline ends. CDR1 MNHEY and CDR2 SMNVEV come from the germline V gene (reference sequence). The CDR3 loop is CASQKMTVGEYEQYF. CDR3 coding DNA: TGTGCCAGCCAAAAGATGACGGTTGGGGAGTACGAGCAGTACTTC.

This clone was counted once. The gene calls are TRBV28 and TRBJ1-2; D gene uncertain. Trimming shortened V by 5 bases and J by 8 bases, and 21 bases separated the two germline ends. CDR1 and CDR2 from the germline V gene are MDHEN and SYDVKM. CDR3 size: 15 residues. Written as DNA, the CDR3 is TGTGCCAGCAGTCTACCAGTCTCAAGGGAGAGGGGCTACACCTTC. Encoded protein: CASSLPVSRERGYTF.